A single sample gave rise to the 27 T cell receptor beta chains below, sequenced in a study of blood T cell repertoires in COVID-19. The protocol was immunoSEQ multiplex PCR, while the TCRdb copy is restricted to in-frame clones and leaves out a portion. The table includes 190,000 or so clones, approximately 86% detected once. Sequencing was performed on PBMCs or T cells enriched from blood (not recorded which). Receptors were obtained from a woman aged 30 to 39 who had been exposed to COVID-19.

CDR3 sequence (DNA): TGTGCCAGCAGCTTAGCGGGGGGATCAGGCGAGCAGTACTTC. Translating gives CASSLAGGSGEQYF. The gene calls are TRBV7-9 and TRBJ2-7, with TRBD2 as a possible D gene (6 bases). V was trimmed by 0 bases and J by 6 bases, leaving 12 bases between them. CDR1 SEHNR and CDR2 FQNEAQ come from the germline V gene (reference sequence). This CDR3 has 14 amino acids.

The rearrangement uses TRBV30 and TRBJ2-1, with 7 positions matching TRBD2. The CDR3 length is 15 residues. With 1 base clipped from V and 6 bases from J, the junction kept 9 bases outside the gene matches. Germline V gene sequence: CDR1 GTSNPN, CDR2 SVGIG (reference sequence). The CDR3 loop is CAWSDLGRARNEQFF. Written as DNA, the CDR3 is TGTGCCTGGAGTGACCTGGGGAGGGCGCGCAATGAGCAGTTCTTC.

The table lists this clone with a count of one. This rearrangement joins TRBV11-2 to TRBJ2-7; the D gene is possibly TRBD2 (6 bases). CDR1 is SGHAT and CDR2 is FQNNGV in the germline V gene. This CDR3 spans 16 amino acids. V gave up 3 bases and J gave up 5 bases, with 20 bases separating them. The CDR3 here is CASSFALAVGLDEQYF. The CDR3 DNA sequence: TGTGCCAGCAGCTTCGCTTTAGCGGTGGGGCTGGACGAGCAGTACTTC.

The chain employs TRBV3-1 (or the pseudogene TRBV3-2) and TRBJ1-1; D not resolved. Germline-derived CDR1 and CDR2 are LGHDT and YNNKEL (reference sequence). V gave up 3 bases and J gave up 3 bases, with 11 bases separating them. The CDR3 totals 14 residues. The CDR3 loop reads CASSQRGKHTEAFF. CDR3 nucleotide sequence: TGTGCCAGCAGCCAGCGGGGTAAGCACACTGAAGCTTTCTTT.

J is TRBJ2-2 and V is TRBV3-1 (or the pseudogene TRBV3-2), with 9 nucleotides matching TRBD1. Germline V gives CDR1 LGHDT, CDR2 YNNKEL (reference sequence). Trimming at V came to 11 bases and at J to 3 bases, leaving 10 bases not matched to a gene. The CDR3 has 15 amino acids. CDR3 nucleotides: TGTGCCGCAGGACTCCGGACAGGGGACACCGGGGAGCTGTTTTTT. Amino acid sequence: CAAGLRTGDTGELFF.

In its sample, this clone was seen once. The chain combines TRBV9 with TRBJ2-5; 8 bases match TRBD1. J gave up 1 base and V 0 bases, and 5 bases lay outside the gene matches. The CDR3 loop spans 16 amino acids. Per germline, CDR1 SGDLS and CDR2 YYNGEE. The CDR3 region has the DNA TGTGCCAGCAGCGTAGGGGGCAGGGGGCCCCAAGAGACCCAGTACTTC. This translates into CASSVGGRGPQETQYF.

The CDR3, as DNA: TGTGCCAGCAGTGAACTCGGTGTGAACACTGAAGCTTTCTTT. Translating gives CASSELGVNTEAFF. V is TRBV6-1 and J is TRBJ1-1; D not certain. The CDR3 consists of 14 residues. V lost 2 bases, J lost 0 bases, and 7 bases lay in between. The germline V gene has CDR1 MNHNS and CDR2 SASEGT.

The J gene is TRBJ1-2, the V gene TRBV5-1; TRBD1 matches 12 bases. Germline V gene lookup returns CDR1 SGHRS and CDR2 YFSETQ. Losses at the gene ends were 0 bases for V and 3 bases for J; bases not matched to a gene: 0. CDR3 length: 15 residues. For the CDR3, the DNA is TGCGCCAGCAGCTTGGGGGACAGGGGGCACTATGGCTACACCTTC. Translating it yields CASSLGDRGHYGYTF.

The V and J genes are TRBV5-6 and TRBJ2-3; 8 bases match TRBD2. Germline V gene data show CDR1 as SGHDT and CDR2 as YYEEEE. The J segment lost 4 bases and the V segment lost 0 bases, leaving 4 bases of the junction unmatched. This CDR3 spans 15 amino acids. CDR3 loop: CASSLVSGVADTQYF. DNA for the CDR3: TGTGCCAGCAGCTTGGTTAGCGGGGTGGCAGATACGCAGTATTTT.

This clone has just one count. This rearrangement joins TRBV5-1 to TRBJ1-2; unclear D gene. The V end was cut by 4 bases, the J end by 6 bases, with 13 bases between. From germline, CDR1 is SGHRS and CDR2 YFSETQ. The CDR3 has 13 amino acids. CDR3 amino acids: CASSAGSRDGYTF. The CDR3, as DNA: TGCGCCAGCAGCGCCGGGAGTCGGGATGGCTACACCTTC.

The rearrangement links TRBV19 to TRBJ2-7; 10 nucleotides line up with TRBD2. The CDR3 is made up of 15 amino acids. V shed 5 bases, J shed 2 bases, and the junction held 6 bases outside the gene matches. CDR1 is LNHDA, CDR2 SQIVND, per germline (reference sequence). DNA of the CDR3: TGTGCCAGTAGTGCCGGGACTAGCGAACCCTACGAGCAGTACTTC. Protein: CASSAGTSEPYEQYF.

This chain uses TRBV3-1 (or the pseudogene TRBV3-2) with TRBJ2-1, with D perhaps matching TRBD1 (6 bases). With 0 bases removed from V and 0 bases from J, the gap between germline ends came to 18 bases. The CDR3 consists of 19 residues. Germline lookup yields CDR1 LGHDT and CDR2 YNNKEL (reference sequence). CDR3 amino acids: CASSQDWRQAKSSYNEQFF. The CDR3, as DNA: TGTGCCAGCAGCCAAGATTGGAGACAGGCTAAAAGCTCCTACAATGAGCAGTTCTTC.

The CDR3 nucleotides are TGCGCCAGCAGCTTGGGAGGGACAGGGGGTTCGGATATCGGCTACACCTTC. Protein: CASSLGGTGGSDIGYTF. The chain carries TRBV5-1 and TRBJ1-2; TRBD1 matches 11 bases. CDR3 length: 17 amino acids. The germline CDR1 and CDR2 sequences are SGHRS and YFSETQ. The V and J ends lost 0 bases and 8 bases, in that order; junction bases with no gene match: 12.

In its sample, this clone was seen once. The V and J genes are TRBV3-1 (or the pseudogene TRBV3-2) and TRBJ1-1, with 8 bases that match TRBD1. In germline, CDR1 is LGHDT, CDR2 YNNKEL (reference sequence). CDR3 length: 15 residues. With 3 bases clipped from V and 1 base from J, the junction kept 4 bases outside the gene matches. The CDR3 DNA follows: TGTGCCAGCAGCCAGGGCGGGACAGGGAACACTGAAGCTTTCTTT. Translated: CASSQGGTGNTEAFF.

The chain employs TRBV3-1 (or the pseudogene TRBV3-2) and TRBJ2-1; TRBD2 agrees at 7 bases. CDR1 and CDR2 (germline): LGHDT, YNNKEL (reference sequence). Trimming cost V 0 bases and J 4 bases; bases outside gene matches: 12. This CDR3 is built from 18 residues. The CDR3 sequence is CASSQDLGLVAPYNEQFF. Written as DNA, the CDR3 is TGTGCCAGCAGCCAAGATCTCGGACTAGTAGCACCATACAATGAGCAGTTCTTC.

The rearrangement links TRBV6-1 to TRBJ2-5; TRBD1 matches at 12 bases. Germline V gene data show CDR1 as MNHNS and CDR2 as SASEGT. This CDR3 comprises 18 residues. With 1 base clipped from V and 2 bases from J, the junction kept 8 bases outside the gene matches. CDR3 nucleotide sequence: TGTGCCAGCAGTGAAGAGAGGGGGACAGGGGGCAGGCAAGAGACCCAGTACTTC. Translation gives CASSEERGTGGRQETQYF.

The chain carries TRBV2 and TRBJ1-2; 7 bases match TRBD1. This CDR3 is 12 amino acids long. V trimming: 6 bases; J trimming: 6 bases; junction bases outside the gene matches: 4. In germline, CDR1 is SNHLY, CDR2 FYNNEI. The DNA for the CDR3 is TGTGCCAGCAGAAACCAGGGGGATGGCTACACCTTC. The encoded protein is CASRNQGDGYTF. Full variable domain (outside the CDR3, taken from reference TRBV2 and TRBJ1-2): EPEVTQTPSHQVTQMGQEVILRCVPISNHLYFYWYRQILGQKVEFLVSFYNNEISEKSEIFDDQFSVERPDGSNFTLKIRSTKLEDSAMYFCASRNQGDGYTFGSGTRLTVV.

The J gene is TRBJ1-2, the V gene TRBV3-1 (or the pseudogene TRBV3-2); 8 nucleotides match TRBD1. The CDR3 contains 16 residues. Trimming at V came to 0 bases and at J to 4 bases, leaving 7 bases not matched to a gene. Germline loops: CDR1 LGHDT, CDR2 YNNKEL (reference sequence). CDR3 sequence: CASSQDPRGRVYGYTF. The CDR3 DNA reads as TGTGCCAGCAGCCAAGATCCCAGGGGGCGGGTCTATGGCTACACCTTC.

The chain uses TRBV21-1 and TRBJ1-4; TRBD1 is the table's D call and was not checked against the DNA. TRBV21-1 is shown as a pseudogene. The length of the CDR3 is 20 residues. This CDR3 is CASRTDRVMCSARTNEKLFF. The DNA of the CDR3 is TGTGCCAGCAGAACAGACAGGGTCATGTGTTCGGCGCGAACTAATGAAAAACTGTTTTTT.

V and J are TRBV25-1 and TRBJ1-1; 8 bases match TRBD1. Per germline, CDR1 MGHDK and CDR2 SYGVNS. CDR3 size: 14 residues. V was pared by 4 bases and J by 2 bases, with 3 bases of the junction left unmatched. In DNA, the CDR3 is TGTGCCAGCAGTGCGGACAGGGCCAACACTGAAGCTTTCTTT. Protein product: CASSADRANTEAFF.

The chain joins TRBV30 to TRBJ1-2, with D perhaps matching TRBD1 (5 bases). Between the trimmed V and J ends, which lost 0 bases and 4 bases, there was a span of 15 bases. This CDR3 has 15 residues. Per germline, CDR1 GTSNPN and CDR2 SVGIG (reference sequence). The CDR3 bases are TGTGCCTGGAGTGTAGGCGGGGCCAACGGCTATGGCTACACCTTC. Encoded protein: CAWSVGGANGYGYTF.

This clone was seen more than once but under ten times. The rearrangement joins TRBV12-3 or TRBV12-4 to TRBJ1-1; no definite D call. Trimming pared 5 bases from V and 4 bases from J, leaving 11 bases between. This CDR3 contains 13 residues. CDR3 nucleotide sequence: TGTGCCAGCAGTACTCATCGGGGCACTGAAGCTTTCTTT. This sequence encodes CASSTHRGTEAFF.

This clone was seen once. Other DNA sequences in this sample translate to the same CDR3. J is TRBJ1-2 and V is TRBV6-5; 8 bases line up with TRBD1. This CDR3 spans 15 amino acids. From germline, CDR1 is MNHEY and CDR2 SVGAGI. The trim removed 0 bases at V and 2 bases at J, leaving 2 bases unmatched. This chain's CDR3 is CASSYSDRGNYGYTF. The CDR3 DNA reads as TGTGCCAGCAGTTACTCTGACAGGGGAAACTATGGCTACACCTTC.

The gene calls are TRBV2 and TRBJ1-1; TRBD1 matches at 9 bases. CDR3 size: 18 residues. Germline V gene sequence: CDR1 SNHLY, CDR2 FYNNEI. Trimming cost V 7 bases and J 6 bases; bases outside gene matches: 21. Here the CDR3 reads CASNIGDRDRPAEPEAFF. DNA for the CDR3: TGTGCCAGCAATATAGGGGACAGGGACCGCCCTGCCGAACCTGAAGCTTTCTTT. The variable domain in full, completed from reference TRBV2 and TRBJ1-1, reads EPEVTQTPSHQVTQMGQEVILRCVPISNHLYFYWYRQILGQKVEFLVSFYNNEISEKSEIFDDQFSVERPDGSNFTLKIRSTKLEDSAMYFCASNIGDRDRPAEPEAFFGQGTRLTVV.

The chain employs TRBV21-1 and TRBJ1-4; the D call of TRBD1 is as the table states it, not checked on the DNA. TRBV21-1 is a documented pseudogene. The CDR3 loop spans 11 amino acids. The CDR3: CATTGGGKLFF. The DNA of the CDR3 is TGTGCCACAACAGGGGGCGGAAAACTGTTTTTT.

J is TRBJ1-1 and V is TRBV18; D perhaps matches TRBD1 (5 bases). Germline CDR1 and CDR2: KGHSH and LQKENI. Trimming stripped 0 bases from V and 1 base from J, with 12 bases between. The length of the CDR3 is 16 residues. Here the CDR3 reads CASSPPGRGKNTEAFF. The CDR3 region has the DNA TGTGCCAGCTCACCACCCGGGCGGGGGAAGAACACTGAAGCTTTCTTT.

The chain uses TRBV7-8 and TRBJ1-2, with D hard to call. The V end lost 5 bases, the J end lost 2 bases, and 15 bases lay between the germline ends. From germline, CDR1 is SGHVS and CDR2 FQNEAQ. The CDR3 loop spans 15 amino acids. This chain's CDR3 is CASSELESSNYGYTF. CDR3 in DNA: TGTGCCAGCAGCGAGCTTGAGTCCTCGAACTATGGCTACACCTTC. Variable domain in full (rest from reference TRBV7-8 and TRBJ1-2): GAGVSQSPRYKVAKRGQDVALRCDPISGHVSLFWYQQALGQGPEFLTYFQNEAQLDKSGLPSDRFFAERPEGSVSTLKIQRTQQEDSAVYLCASSELESSNYGYTFGSGTRLTVV.